These 27 T cell receptor beta chains originate from one sample sequenced in a study of T and B cells in COVID-19 patients. Blood genomic DNA input for TRB amplification was roughly 220-500 ng. BIOMED2 TRB-A/B primer pools were used in multiplex TRB PCR. TCRdb itself ran the multiplex PCR reads through MiXCR, one entry per CDR3 protein. The sample has 20,000 to 25,000 distinct CDR3 sequences; approximately 29% are singletons. Sequencing input: blood. These receptors were taken from a human donor who had recovered from COVID-19.

This clonotype was detected ten times or more. The chain employs TRBV30 and TRBJ2-1; the D call may be TRBD1 or TRBD2 (6 bases each). Germline values: CDR1 GTSNPN, CDR2 SVGIG (reference sequence). The CDR3 is 12 amino acids. V was cut by 3 bases and J by 6 bases, with 9 bases left in between. The CDR3 region has the DNA TGTGCCTGGAGCCGGGGGCCCAATGAGCAGTTCTTC. Its translation is CAWSRGPNEQFF.

This clonotype is labeled medium-sized. This rearrangement joins TRBV13 to TRBJ2-1; D is possibly TRBD1 (6 bases). V lost 9 bases and J 6 bases, leaving 12 bases between the germline ends. The CDR3 extends over 12 amino acids. In germline, CDR1 is PRHDT, CDR2 FYEKMQ (reference sequence). CDR3 DNA: TGTGCCAGTGGGGGCCAGGTCAATGAGCAGTTCTTC. It encodes CASGGQVNEQFF.

This clonotype has just a few counts. V gene TRBV5-5 combines with J gene TRBJ2-7; D is unclear. This CDR3 has 14 residues. Germline V gene lookup returns CDR1 SGHKS and CDR2 YYEKEE (reference sequence). V shed 4 bases and J shed 2 bases, with 13 bases lying between them. As DNA, the CDR3 is TGTGCCAGCAGCCCCAGAACCGAAGCCTACGAGCAGTACTTC. Its translation: CASSPRTEAYEQYF.

This clonotype has a single count. The V gene is TRBV4-1, the J gene TRBJ2-7, with a possible D match to TRBD1 (6 bases). The V gene lost 4 bases and the J gene lost 5 bases, with 18 bases spanning the gap. The CDR3 covers 15 residues. The germline V gene has CDR1 MGHRA and CDR2 YSYEKL. CDR3 DNA: TGCGCCAGCAGCCCGCGGGCAGGGGAAAGGAACGAGCAGTACTTC. This sequence encodes CASSPRAGERNEQYF.

This sequence joins TRBV5-1 and TRBJ2-5; D ambiguous. The CDR3 sequence is 13 residues long. V was cut by 5 bases and J by 1 base, with 9 bases left in between. Germline CDR1 SGHRS, CDR2 YFSETQ. The CDR3 region is CASRSTAQETQYF. The CDR3, as DNA: TGCGCCAGCAGGTCTACAGCCCAAGAGACCCAGTACTTC.

This chain links TRBV5-4 with TRBJ1-1, with 7 nucleotides matching TRBD1. Germline CDR1 and CDR2: SGHNT and YYREEE (reference sequence). This CDR3 has 15 residues. Trimming cost V 0 bases and J 4 bases; bases outside gene matches: 6. The DNA for the CDR3 is TGTGCCAGCAGCTTGGATAGACAGGGCCTCACTGAAGCTTTCTTT. As protein: CASSLDRQGLTEAFF.

Within the sample, this clonotype is medium-sized. The rearrangement links TRBV5-4 to TRBJ2-3; weak D call: TRBD1 (7 bases). This CDR3 has 12 residues. Trimming removed 3 bases at V and 9 bases at J, with 11 bases between. Germline-derived CDR1 and CDR2 are SGHNT and YYREEE (reference sequence). The CDR3 nucleotides are TGTGCCAGCAGCTGGGGGGACAGCACGCAGTATTTT. Its protein is CASSWGDSTQYF. Using reference TRBV5-4 and TRBJ2-3 for the parts outside the CDR3, the full variable domain is ETGVTQSPTHLIKTRGQQVTLRCSSQSGHNTVSWYQQALGQGPQFIFQYYREEENGRGNFPPRFSGLQFPNYSSELNVNALELDDSALYLCASSWGDSTQYFGPGTRLTVL.

This clonotype was seen repeatedly, ten times or more. This chain links TRBV19 with TRBJ2-5, with no clear D. V lost 6 bases to trimming and J lost 5 bases, with 19 bases between them. CDR1 and CDR2 from the germline V gene are LNHDA and SQIVND (reference sequence). This CDR3 comprises 15 residues. In nucleotides, the CDR3 is TGTGCCAGTAGACTCACAGCCCCCCAGGCGGAGACCCAGTACTTC. It codes for CASRLTAPQAETQYF.

This clonotype was recorded a few times. The genes are TRBV6-5 and TRBJ1-5; 10 nucleotides match TRBD1. Trimming removed 6 bases from V and 6 bases from J; junction bases left unmatched: 2. This CDR3 region has 13 residues. Germline V CDR1 and CDR2: MNHEY, SVGAGI. The CDR3 coding sequence is TGTGCCAGCAGGACAGGGGGCGGTCAGCCCCAGCATTTT. It is translated as CASRTGGGQPQHF.

This clonotype was seen a handful of times. The chain has TRBV27 and TRBJ1-2, with no clear D. Germline assignment: CDR1 MNHEY and CDR2 SMNVEV (reference sequence). Trimming shortened V by 6 bases and J by 4 bases, and 15 bases separated the two germline ends. This CDR3 is built from 14 residues. The DNA for the CDR3 is TGTGCCAGCAGAGGCCACGGGGAATTCTATGGCTACACCTTC. Its protein is CASRGHGEFYGYTF.

Points on this clonotype: A much larger clone differs by one base, so this may be a read error. This sequence joins TRBV19 and TRBJ1-1, with D possibly TRBD1 on 5 matching bases. The CDR3 contains 15 residues. Germline assignment: CDR1 LNHDA and CDR2 SQIVND (reference sequence). CDR3 region: CANSSAGTATSEAFF. CDR3 nucleotides: TGTGCCAATAGTTCCGCCGGGACCGCAACCAGTGAAGCTTTCTTT.

This clonotype has only a few counts. The chain recombines TRBV6-5 with TRBJ1-2; D possibly corresponds to TRBD1 (6 bases). Germline V gene sequence: CDR1 MNHEY, CDR2 SVGAGI. Deletions cut 5 bases from V and 4 bases from J, with 8 bases between. The length of the CDR3 is 12 residues. The CDR3 is CASSIGGYGYTF. CDR3 coding DNA: TGTGCCAGCAGTATAGGGGGCTATGGCTACACCTTC.

This clonotype was recorded a few times. The chain carries TRBV30 and TRBJ2-3; 15 nucleotides line up with TRBD2. Germline loops: CDR1 GTSNPN, CDR2 SVGIG (reference sequence). CDR3 length equals 20 residues. With V trimmed by 5 bases and J by 1 base, 16 bases remained unmatched. This CDR3 is CAWGSWGLAGGGGGTDTQYF. The CDR3 region has the DNA TGTGCCTGGGGGTCTTGGGGACTAGCGGGGGGCGGGGGTGGCACAGATACGCAGTATTTT.

In its sample, this clonotype is medium-sized. The V call is TRBV29-1, the J call TRBJ2-1; the match to TRBD1 covers 11 bases. V was clipped by 6 bases and J by 4 bases; unmatched bases: 2. The CDR3 totals 13 residues. Germline V gene data show CDR1 as SQVTM and CDR2 as ANQGSEA. The CDR3 sequence: CSVGQGVYNEQFF. In nucleotides, the CDR3 is TGCAGCGTGGGACAGGGGGTATACAATGAGCAGTTCTTC.

As for this clonotype: A much larger clone sits a single nucleotide away, making a read error possible. The V and J genes are TRBV6-5 and TRBJ2-5; weak D call: TRBD1 (6 bases). CDR1 MNHEY and CDR2 SVGAGI come from the germline V gene. The CDR3 is made up of 15 amino acids. In nucleotides, the CDR3 is TGTGCCAGCAGTCCGACCACAGGGCCGCAAGAGACCCAGAACTTC. Residues: CASSPTTGPQETQNF.

V usage is TRBV6-5 and J usage is TRBJ2-5; 7 positions agree with TRBD2. Trimming took 6 bases from V and 5 from J; bases not matched to a gene: 0. The CDR3 spans 11 residues. Germline CDR1 reads MNHEY; CDR2 reads SVGAGI. CDR3 residues: CASSGGETQYF. CDR3 in DNA: TGTGCCAGCAGCGGGGGGGAGACCCAGTACTTC.

This clonotype came up many times. J is TRBJ2-3 and V is TRBV5-4, with D tentatively TRBD2 (6 bases). Germline V gene sequence: CDR1 SGHNT, CDR2 YYREEE (reference sequence). The CDR3 consists of 14 residues. V was cut by 0 bases and J by 2 bases, with 7 bases left in between. The CDR3: CASSLASVTDTQYF. In DNA form, the CDR3 reads TGTGCCAGCAGCTTGGCTAGCGTCACAGATACGCAGTATTTT.

This rearrangement joins TRBV6-1 to TRBJ2-5; 10 bases fit TRBD2. Germline V gene lookup returns CDR1 MNHNS and CDR2 SASEGT. Trimming took 6 bases from V and 1 from J; bases not matched to a gene: 5. This CDR3 comprises 15 residues. The CDR3 region has the DNA TGTGCCAGCAGCTCACAGCGGGGGGGCCAAGAGACCCAGTACTTC. Translated: CASSSQRGGQETQYF.

The chain joins TRBV19 to TRBJ1-1; the D gene is possibly TRBD1 (5 bases). Germline lookup yields CDR1 LNHDA and CDR2 SQIVND (reference sequence). V gave up 8 bases and J gave up 5 bases, with 18 bases separating them. The length of the CDR3 is 14 residues. DNA of the CDR3: TGTGCCAGTTCGTGGGGCAGGGCTGGGACTGAAGCTTTCTTT. Residues: CASSWGRAGTEAFF. Complete variable domain (other parts from reference TRBV19 and TRBJ1-1): DGGITQSPKYLFRKEGQNVTLSCEQNLNHDAMYWYRQDPGQGLRLIYYSQIVNDFQKGDIAEGYSVSREKKESFPLTVTSAQKNPTAFYLCASSWGRAGTEAFFGQGTRLTVV.

This clonotype was detected a few times. The J gene is TRBJ2-6, the V gene TRBV6-1; D gene ambiguous. The CDR3 is 17 amino acids. CDR1 is MNHNS, CDR2 SASEGT, per germline. V gave up 6 bases and J gave up 0 bases, with 15 bases separating them. Written as DNA, the CDR3 is TGTGCCAGCAGCCCTCGTGAGGCAAACTCTGGGGCCAACGTCCTGACTTTC. This gives the protein CASSPREANSGANVLTF.

The sample holds many counts of this clonotype. This chain links TRBV18 with TRBJ2-2, with 9 positions matching TRBD1. This CDR3 region has 18 residues. Germline V CDR1 and CDR2: KGHSH, LQKENI. V lost 0 bases and J lost 0; bases outside the gene matches: 5. CDR3 protein: CASSPPTWTGANTGELFF. DNA of the CDR3: TGTGCCAGCTCACCACCTACTTGGACAGGGGCGAACACCGGGGAGCTGTTTTTT. The whole variable domain, filled in from reference TRBV18 and TRBJ2-2, reads NAGVMQNPRHLVRRRGQEARLRCSPMKGHSHVYWYRQLPEEGLKFMVYLQKENIIDESGMPKERFSAEFPKEGPSILRIQQVVRGDSAAYFCASSPPTWTGANTGELFFGEGSRLTVL.

The chain has TRBV19 and TRBJ2-7; the D gene is possibly TRBD1 (5 bases). Germline loops: CDR1 LNHDA, CDR2 SQIVND (reference sequence). V was shortened by 5 bases and J by 4 bases, with 18 bases between the two germline ends. The CDR3 sequence is 15 residues long. The CDR3 nucleotides are TGTGCCAGTAGTTTGATGACAGTCAATACATACGAGCAGTACTTC. Translation: CASSLMTVNTYEQYF.

This sequence joins TRBV5-6 and TRBJ2-3; TRBD2 agrees at 14 bases. J was trimmed by 10 bases and V by 5 bases; bases with no gene match: 3. The CDR3 totals 13 residues. Germline CDR1 is SGHDT and CDR2 is YYEEEE. Written as DNA, the CDR3 is TGTGCCAGCAGTCCGACTAGCGGGGGGGCGCAGTATTTT. Protein product: CASSPTSGGAQYF.

This clonotype ranks as medium-sized. This rearrangement joins TRBV18 to TRBJ2-1, with D uncertain. The V gene's germline CDR1 is KGHSH and CDR2 LQKENI. The CDR3 spans 12 residues. V was pared by 3 bases and J by 7 bases, with 7 bases between. The CDR3 region has the DNA TGTGCCAGCTCACCGCTGGATAATGAGCAGTTCTTC. Its protein is CASSPLDNEQFF.

In its sample, this clonotype was seen a few times. The rearrangement links TRBV20-1 to TRBJ2-2; TRBD2 might be the D (7 bases). This CDR3 region has 18 residues. Looked up from germline, CDR1 is DFQATT and CDR2 is SNEGSKA (reference sequence). Deletions cut 0 bases from V and 0 bases from J, with 17 bases between. CDR3 loop: CSARDASTGGSNTGELFF. For the CDR3, the DNA is TGCAGTGCTAGAGACGCCTCCACGGGGGGCTCGAACACCGGGGAGCTGTTTTTT.

The rearrangement joins TRBV27 to TRBJ2-3, with TRBD2 matching 11 bases. The CDR3 sequence is 15 residues long. V lost 5 bases to trimming and J lost 1 base; unmatched junction nucleotides: 2. CDR1 is MNHEY, CDR2 SMNVEV, per germline (reference sequence). The CDR3 DNA follows: TGTGCCAGCAGTCCACTAGCGGGGGGCACAGATACGCAGTATTTT. Its translation: CASSPLAGGTDTQYF.

This CDR3 is CSARDPGGTDTQYF. Here the CDR3 DNA reads TGCAGTGCTAGAGATCCGGGGGGGACAGATACGCAGTATTTT. The chain employs TRBV20-1 and TRBJ2-3; 8 nucleotides agree with TRBD2. Germline V lookup: CDR1 DFQATT, CDR2 SNEGSKA (reference sequence). CDR3 length equals 14 residues. V trimming: 0 bases; J trimming: 3 bases; junction bases outside the gene matches: 2.